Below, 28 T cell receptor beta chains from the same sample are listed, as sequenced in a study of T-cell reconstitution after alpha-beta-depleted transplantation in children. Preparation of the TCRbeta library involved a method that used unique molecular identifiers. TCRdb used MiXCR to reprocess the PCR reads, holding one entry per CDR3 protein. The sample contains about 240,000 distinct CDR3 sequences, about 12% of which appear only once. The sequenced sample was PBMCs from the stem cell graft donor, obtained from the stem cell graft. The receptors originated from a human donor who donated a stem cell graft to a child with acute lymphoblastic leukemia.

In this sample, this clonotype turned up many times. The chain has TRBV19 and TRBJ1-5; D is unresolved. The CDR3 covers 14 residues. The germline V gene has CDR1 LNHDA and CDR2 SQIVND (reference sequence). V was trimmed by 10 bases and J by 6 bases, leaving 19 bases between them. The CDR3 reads CATRTEDGTQPQHF. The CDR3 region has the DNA TGTGCCACACGGACGGAAGACGGTACTCAGCCCCAGCATTTT.

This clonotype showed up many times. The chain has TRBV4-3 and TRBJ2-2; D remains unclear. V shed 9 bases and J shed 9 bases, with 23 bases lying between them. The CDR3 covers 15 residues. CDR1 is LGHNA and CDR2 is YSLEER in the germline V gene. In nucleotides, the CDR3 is TGCGCCAGGATTCCTTCCCCCCCGGGTTCGAGGGAGCTGTTTTTT. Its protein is CARIPSPPGSRELFF.

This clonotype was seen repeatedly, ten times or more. In DNA form, the CDR3 reads TGTGCCAGCAGCTCCCGGGACAGGCCATTGTATAGCAATCAGCCCCAGCATTTT. Translation: CASSSRDRPLYSNQPQHF. The V call is TRBV11-2, the J call TRBJ1-5, with TRBD1 identical over 8 bases. Germline V gene lookup returns CDR1 SGHAT and CDR2 FQNNGV. Trimming at V came to 4 bases and at J to 0 bases, leaving 11 bases not matched to a gene. The CDR3 length is 18 residues.

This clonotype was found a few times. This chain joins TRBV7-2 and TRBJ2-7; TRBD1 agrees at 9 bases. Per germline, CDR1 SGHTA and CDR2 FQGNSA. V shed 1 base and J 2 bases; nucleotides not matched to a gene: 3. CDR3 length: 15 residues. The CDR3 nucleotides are TGTGCCAGCAGCTTAGTTTGGGACAGGGCCTACGAGCAGTACTTC. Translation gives CASSLVWDRAYEQYF.

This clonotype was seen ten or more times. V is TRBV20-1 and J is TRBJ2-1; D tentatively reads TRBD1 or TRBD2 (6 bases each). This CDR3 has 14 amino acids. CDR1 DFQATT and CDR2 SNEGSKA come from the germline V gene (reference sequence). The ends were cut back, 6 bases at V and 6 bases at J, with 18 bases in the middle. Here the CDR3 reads CSATGALWGNEQFF. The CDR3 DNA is TGCAGTGCGACGGGGGCGTTATGGGGCAATGAGCAGTTCTTC.

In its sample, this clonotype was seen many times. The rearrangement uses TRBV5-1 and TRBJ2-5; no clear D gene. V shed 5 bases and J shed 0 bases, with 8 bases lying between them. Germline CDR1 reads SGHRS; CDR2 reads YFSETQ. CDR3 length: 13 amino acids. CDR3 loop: CASSGPNQETQYF. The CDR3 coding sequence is TGCGCCAGCAGTGGGCCTAACCAAGAGACCCAGTACTTC.

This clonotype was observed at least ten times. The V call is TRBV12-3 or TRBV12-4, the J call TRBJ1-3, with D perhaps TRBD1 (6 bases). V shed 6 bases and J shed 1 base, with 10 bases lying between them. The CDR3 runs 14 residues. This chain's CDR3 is CASRIQGSGNTIYF. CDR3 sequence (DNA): TGTGCCAGCAGGATACAGGGATCTGGAAACACCATATATTTT.

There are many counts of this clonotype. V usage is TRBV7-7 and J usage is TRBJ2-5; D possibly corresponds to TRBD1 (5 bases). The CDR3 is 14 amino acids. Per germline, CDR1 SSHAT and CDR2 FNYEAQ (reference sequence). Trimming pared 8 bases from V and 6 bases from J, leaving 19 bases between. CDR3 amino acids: CASSRAQGRQTQYF. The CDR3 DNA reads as TGTGCCAGCTCACGGGCTCAGGGAAGGCAGACCCAGTACTTC. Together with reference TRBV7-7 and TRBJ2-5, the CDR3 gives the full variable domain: GAGVSQSPRYKVTKRGQDVTLRCDPISSHATLYWYQQALGQGPEFLTYFNYEAQPDKSGLPSDRFSAERPEGSISTLTIQRTEQRDSAMYRCASSRAQGRQTQYFGPGTRLLVL.

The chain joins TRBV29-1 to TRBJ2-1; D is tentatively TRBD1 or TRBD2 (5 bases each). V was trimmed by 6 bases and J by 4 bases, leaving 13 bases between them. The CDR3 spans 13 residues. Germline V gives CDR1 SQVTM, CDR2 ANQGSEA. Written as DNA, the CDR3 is TGCAGCGTAGGGCAGGGAGATTACAATGAGCAGTTCTTC. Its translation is CSVGQGDYNEQFF.

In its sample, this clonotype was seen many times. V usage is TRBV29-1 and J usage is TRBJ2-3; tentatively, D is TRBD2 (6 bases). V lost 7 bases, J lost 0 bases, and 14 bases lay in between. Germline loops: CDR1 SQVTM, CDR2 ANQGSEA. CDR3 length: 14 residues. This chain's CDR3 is CSAAGSASTDTQYF. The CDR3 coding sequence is TGCAGCGCAGCGGGTAGCGCTAGCACAGATACGCAGTATTTT.

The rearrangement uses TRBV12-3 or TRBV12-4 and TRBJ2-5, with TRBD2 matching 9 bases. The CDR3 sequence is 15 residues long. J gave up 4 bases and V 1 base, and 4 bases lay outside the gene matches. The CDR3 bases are TGTGCCAGCAGTTTAGGGACTAGCGTTATAGAGACCCAGTACTTC. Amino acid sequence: CASSLGTSVIETQYF.

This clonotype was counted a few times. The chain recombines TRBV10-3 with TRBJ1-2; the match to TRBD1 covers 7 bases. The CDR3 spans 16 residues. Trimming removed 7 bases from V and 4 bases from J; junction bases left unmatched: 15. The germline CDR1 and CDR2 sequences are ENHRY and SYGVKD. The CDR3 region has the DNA TGTGCCATCAACCCCGGACGAGGGGACAGCCGCTATGGCTACACCTTC. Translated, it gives CAINPGRGDSRYGYTF.

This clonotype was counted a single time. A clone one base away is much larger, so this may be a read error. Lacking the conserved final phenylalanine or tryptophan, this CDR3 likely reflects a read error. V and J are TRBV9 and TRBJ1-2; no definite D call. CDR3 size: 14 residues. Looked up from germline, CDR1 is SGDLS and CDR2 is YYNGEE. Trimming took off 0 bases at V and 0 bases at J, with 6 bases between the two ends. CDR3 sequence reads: CASSVGQANYGYTL. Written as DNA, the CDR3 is TGTGCCAGCAGCGTAGGCCAGGCTAACTATGGCTACACCTTA.

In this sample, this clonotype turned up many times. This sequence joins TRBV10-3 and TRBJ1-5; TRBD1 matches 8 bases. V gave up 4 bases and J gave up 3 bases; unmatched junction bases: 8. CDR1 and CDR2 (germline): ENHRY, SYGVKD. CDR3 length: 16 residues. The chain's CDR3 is CAISVAPGGSNQPQHF. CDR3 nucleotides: TGTGCCATCAGTGTGGCCCCAGGGGGCTCCAATCAGCCCCAGCATTTT.

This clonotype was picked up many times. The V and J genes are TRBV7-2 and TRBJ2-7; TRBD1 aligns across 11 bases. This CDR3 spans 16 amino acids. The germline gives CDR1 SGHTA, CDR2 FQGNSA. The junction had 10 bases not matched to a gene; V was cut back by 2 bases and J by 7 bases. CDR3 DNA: TGTGCCAGCAGCTTAACTACGGGACAGGGGGTGGGTGAGCAGTACTTC. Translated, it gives CASSLTTGQGVGEQYF.

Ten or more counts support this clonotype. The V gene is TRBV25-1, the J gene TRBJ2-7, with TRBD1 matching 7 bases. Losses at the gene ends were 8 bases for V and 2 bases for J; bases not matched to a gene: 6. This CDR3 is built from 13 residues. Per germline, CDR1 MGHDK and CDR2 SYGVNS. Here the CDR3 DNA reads TGTGCCAGCCGGGGACAGTCTGCCTACGAGCAGTACTTC. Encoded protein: CASRGQSAYEQYF.

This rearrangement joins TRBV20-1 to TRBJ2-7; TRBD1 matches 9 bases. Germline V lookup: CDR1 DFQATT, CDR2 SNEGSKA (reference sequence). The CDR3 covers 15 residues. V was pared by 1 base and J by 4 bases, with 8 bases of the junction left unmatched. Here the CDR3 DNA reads TGCAGTGCTAGAGGCCCCACAGGGGGCAAATACGAGCAGTACTTC. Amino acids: CSARGPTGGKYEQYF.

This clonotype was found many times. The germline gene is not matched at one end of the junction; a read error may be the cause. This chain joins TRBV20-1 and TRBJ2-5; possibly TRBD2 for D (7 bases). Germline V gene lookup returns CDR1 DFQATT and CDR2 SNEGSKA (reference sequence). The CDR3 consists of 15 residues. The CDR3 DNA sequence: TGCAGTGCTGGAGAGGGGGGGCCTTTCCAAGAGACCCAGTACTTC. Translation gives CSAGEGGPFQETQYF.

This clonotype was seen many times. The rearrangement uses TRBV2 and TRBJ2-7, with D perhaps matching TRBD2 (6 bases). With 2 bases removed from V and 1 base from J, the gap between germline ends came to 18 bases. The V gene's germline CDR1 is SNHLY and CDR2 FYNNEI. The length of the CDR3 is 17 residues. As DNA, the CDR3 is TGTGCCAGCAGTGAACTGGTTAGCAGGGACTTTTCCTACGAGCAGTACTTC. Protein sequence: CASSELVSRDFSYEQYF.

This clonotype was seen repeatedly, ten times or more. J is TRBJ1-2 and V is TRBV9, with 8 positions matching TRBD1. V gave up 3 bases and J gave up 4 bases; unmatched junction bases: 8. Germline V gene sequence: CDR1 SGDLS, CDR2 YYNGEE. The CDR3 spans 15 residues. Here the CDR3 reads CASSGGPDRAYGYTF. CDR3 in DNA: TGTGCCAGCAGCGGGGGCCCGGACAGGGCCTATGGCTACACCTTC.

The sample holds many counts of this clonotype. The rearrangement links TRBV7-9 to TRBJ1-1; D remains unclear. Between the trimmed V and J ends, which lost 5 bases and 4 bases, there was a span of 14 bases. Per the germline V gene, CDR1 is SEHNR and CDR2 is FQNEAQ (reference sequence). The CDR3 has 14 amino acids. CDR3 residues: CASSHDLSGTEAFF. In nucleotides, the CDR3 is TGTGCCAGCAGCCATGACCTTTCGGGCACTGAAGCTTTCTTT.

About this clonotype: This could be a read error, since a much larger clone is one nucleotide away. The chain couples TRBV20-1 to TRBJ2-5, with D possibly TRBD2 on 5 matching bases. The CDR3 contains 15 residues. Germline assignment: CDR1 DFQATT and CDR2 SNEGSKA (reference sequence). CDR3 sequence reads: CSARDMGDHQQTQYF. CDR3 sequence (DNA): TGCAGTGCTAGAGATATGGGAGACCACCAACAGACCCAGTACTTC.

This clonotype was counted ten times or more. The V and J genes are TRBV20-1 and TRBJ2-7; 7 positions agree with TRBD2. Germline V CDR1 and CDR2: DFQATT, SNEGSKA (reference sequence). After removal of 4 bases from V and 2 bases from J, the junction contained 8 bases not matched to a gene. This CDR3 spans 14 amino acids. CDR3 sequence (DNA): TGCAGTGCTACCCTGACTAGCTTCCCCTACGAGCAGTACTTC. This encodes CSATLTSFPYEQYF.

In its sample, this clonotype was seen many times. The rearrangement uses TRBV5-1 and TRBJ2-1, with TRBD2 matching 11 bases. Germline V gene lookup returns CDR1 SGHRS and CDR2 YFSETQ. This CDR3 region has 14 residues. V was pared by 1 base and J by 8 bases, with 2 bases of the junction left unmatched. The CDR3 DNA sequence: TGCGCCAGCAGCTTGACTAGCGGGGGCTATGAGCAGTTCTTC. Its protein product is CASSLTSGGYEQFF.

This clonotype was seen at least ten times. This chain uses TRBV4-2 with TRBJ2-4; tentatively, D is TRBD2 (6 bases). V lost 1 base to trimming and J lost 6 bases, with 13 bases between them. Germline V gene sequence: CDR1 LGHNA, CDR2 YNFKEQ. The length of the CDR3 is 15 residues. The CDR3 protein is CASSQVAGRRNIQYF. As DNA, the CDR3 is TGTGCCAGCAGCCAAGTGGCAGGGAGGAGAAACATTCAGTACTTC.

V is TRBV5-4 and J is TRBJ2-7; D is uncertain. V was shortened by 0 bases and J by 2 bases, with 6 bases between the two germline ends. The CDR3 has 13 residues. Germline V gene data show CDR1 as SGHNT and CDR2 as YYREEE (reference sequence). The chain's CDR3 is CASSLVPTYEQYF. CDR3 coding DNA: TGTGCCAGCAGCTTGGTACCAACCTACGAGCAGTACTTC.

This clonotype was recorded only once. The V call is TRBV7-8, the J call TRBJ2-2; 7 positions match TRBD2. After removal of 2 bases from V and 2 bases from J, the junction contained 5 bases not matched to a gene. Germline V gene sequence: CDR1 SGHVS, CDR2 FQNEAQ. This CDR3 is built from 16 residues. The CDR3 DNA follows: TGTGCCAGCAGCTTATACCTAGCGGCCAACACCGGGGAGCTGTTTTTT. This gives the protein CASSLYLAANTGELFF.

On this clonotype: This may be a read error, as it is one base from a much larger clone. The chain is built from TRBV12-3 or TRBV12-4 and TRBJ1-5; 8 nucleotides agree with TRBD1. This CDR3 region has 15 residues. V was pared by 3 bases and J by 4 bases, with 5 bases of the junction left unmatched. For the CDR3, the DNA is TGTGCCAGCAGTTTCGGACAGGGCACAAATCAGCCCCAGCATTTT. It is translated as CASSFGQGTNQPQHF.